Sequencing of this TCR beta chain was carried out in a study of cytomegalovirus exposure and HLA in healthy donors. This clone turned up a few times. J was trimmed by 6 bases and V by 6 bases; bases with no gene match: 7. The CDR3 spans 13 residues. Germline V gene lookup returns CDR1 ENHRY and CDR2 SYGVKD. 60 Vbeta and 13 Jbeta primers were used in PCR. Per the authors' pipeline: Later, an analysis found some 80 million unique TCR beta chains, and 8.5 million to 14 million of these were shared. Profiled with immunoSEQ multiplex PCR; TCRdb holds only in-frame clones, not every one. The V and J calls and clone size are taken from that table; D and trimming were inferred from the DNA. This table has roughly 130,000 clones, approximately 80% appearing once.

V gene TRBV10-3 combines with J gene TRBJ2-7, with TRBD1 identical over 8 bases. The sample was PBMCs. The clonotype comes from a man in his forties in good health and CMV-seronegative. This chain's CDR3 is CAIRTGVVAEQYF. CDR3 DNA: TGTGCCATCAGGACAGGGGTGGTGGCCGAGCAGTACTTC.